Given below is one TCR beta chain in context. Its cognate antigen is unknown. This sample is drawn from a study of cytomegalovirus exposure and HLA in healthy donors. Study-level points and caveats: Fewer than 20,000 TCR beta sequences were associated with HLA alleles at 0.05 false discovery rate in a later analysis. Productive status was seen about 90% or about 30% of the time for most TCR beta V segments in an earlier analysis. With later analysis, a missense DCLRE1C variant became linked to TCR beta V- and J-gene trimming. A likely sequencing artifact accounted for one observed cluster of highly shared sequence variants.

The CDR3 is 13 residues long. V lost 2 bases, J lost 5 bases, and 4 bases stayed unmatched. Per the germline V gene, CDR1 is SGHDT and CDR2 is YYEEEE. The PCR was carried out with 60 Vbeta primers and 13 Jbeta primers. Only in-frame clones appear in the TCRdb table, and some are missing; sequencing was by immunoSEQ multiplex PCR. Of about 160,000 clones in the sample, around 69% are singletons; the top ten hold around 1.5%. This chain uses TRBV5-6 with TRBJ2-7; 7 bases agree with TRBD2. Sequencing input: PBMCs. The sequence came from a man aged 55 to 69 in good health and CMV-seronegative. The chain's CDR3 is CASSLAGLNEQYF. The CDR3 DNA is TGTGCCAGCAGCTTAGCGGGGCTCAACGAGCAGTACTTC.